This TCR beta chain came from a study of somatic mutations in cytotoxic T cells in rheumatoid arthritis. Overall study: A subset of V beta antibody-stained T-cell populations was isolated by flow sorting, reaching nearly 100% purity, and this subset included V beta1+ cells that went on to TCRB sequencing. Study-level results: The authors did not know the antigen targets of the expanded CD8+ clones. A single CD8+ clone exceeded 20% of CD8+ cells in about an eighth of the roughly 65 patients.

The data were produced by immunoSEQ multiplex PCR, yet TCRdb's version contains in-frame clones alone and is incomplete. The table records 2,000 to 2,500 clones, about 82% of them present only once. Worth noting for this clone: Its antigen is unidentified.

This receptor was obtained from an older woman with rheumatoid arthritis. Sequenced: CD8+ T cells sorted from blood.

CDR3 sequence: CATTTARTSNQPQHF. CDR3 coding DNA: TGTGCCACCACGACAGCCCGTACCAGCAATCAGCCCCAGCATTTT. The chain has TRBV19 and TRBJ1-5; perhaps TRBD1 as D (5 bases). Trimming pared 10 bases from V and 1 base from J, leaving 17 bases between. The CDR3 is 15 residues long. Germline V gene lookup returns CDR1 LNHDA and CDR2 SQIVND (reference sequence).